A selection of T cell receptor beta chains follows, all from one sample in a study of T cells after yellow fever vaccination. TCRdb re-derived calls from the 5' RACE reads in MiXCR, one entry per CDR3 protein. This repertoire shows approximately 550,000 distinct CDR3 sequences, roughly 19% found once; its top ten account for more than 13%. Sequences were derived from PBMCs, sampled 15 days after the yellow fever booster vaccination. The source of these receptors is a man between 25 and 39 years old who received the YFV17D yellow fever vaccine. The CDR3 runs from the conserved cysteine through the conserved F or W. Each record gives: V gene, J gene, CDR3 protein.

V: TRBV6-5
J: TRBJ2-1
CDR3: CASSYSGLAPGEQFF

V: TRBV4-3
J: TRBJ1-2
CDR3: CASSQAGQGYGYTF

V: TRBV30
J: TRBJ2-3
CDR3: CAWTGGGVDTQYF

V: TRBV7-9
J: TRBJ2-7
CDR3: CASSLSLASQYEQYF

V: TRBV6-1
J: TRBJ2-7
CDR3: CASSDGGRGGEQYF

V: TRBV14
J: TRBJ2-3
CDR3: CASSPGLAAYGDTQYF

V: TRBV20-1
J: TRBJ2-2
CDR3: CSAGTTTGELFF

V: TRBV7-6
J: TRBJ2-7
CDR3: CASSLQGDNEQYF

V: TRBV20-1
J: TRBJ2-3
CDR3: CSVWSRDRDTQYF

V: TRBV5-1
J: TRBJ2-7
CDR3: CASSLGGTGGSYEQYF

V: TRBV5-1
J: TRBJ2-2
CDR3: CASSKGTGIPGELFF

V: TRBV4-3
J: TRBJ1-3
CDR3: CASSTGSGNTIYF

V: TRBV7-2
J: TRBJ2-2
CDR3: CASSPLGTGELFF

V: TRBV6-1
J: TRBJ2-2
CDR3: CASTHPGGGSGELFF

V: TRBV7-9
J: TRBJ2-2
CDR3: CASSDLELNTGELFF

V: TRBV10-3
J: TRBJ2-7
CDR3: CAISEPSSYEQYF

V: TRBV18
J: TRBJ2-1
CDR3: CASSKRESVDEQFF

V: TRBV7-2
J: TRBJ1-2
CDR3: CASSRTTQGGGYTF

V: TRBV6-5
J: TRBJ2-7
CDR3: CASSYRGPLSYEQYF

V: TRBV10-3
J: TRBJ2-1
CDR3: CATQGLAGGQHNEQFF

V: TRBV6-1
J: TRBJ2-3
CDR3: CASTKKTFHSTDTQYF

V: TRBV4-2
J: TRBJ1-1
CDR3: CASSQAQLNTEAFF

V: TRBV18
J: TRBJ2-1
CDR3: CASSMETYNEQFF

V: TRBV6-1
J: TRBJ2-5
CDR3: CASTPSVSETQYF

V: TRBV4-3
J: TRBJ2-2
CDR3: CASSQGTSGGRGTGELFF

V: TRBV6-1
J: TRBJ2-7
CDR3: CASSPPGLAENYEQYF

V: TRBV19
J: TRBJ2-1
CDR3: CASSHLFRDLYEQFF

V: TRBV2
J: TRBJ1-4
CDR3: CASSDDSEKLFF

V: TRBV15
J: TRBJ2-1
CDR3: CATSRDGTVSYNEQFF

V: TRBV19
J: TRBJ2-5
CDR3: CATRTGNMETQYF

V: TRBV7-2
J: TRBJ2-7
CDR3: CASSTRTSGYEQYF

V: TRBV7-9
J: TRBJ2-3
CDR3: CATQPGTSGSTDTQYF

V: TRBV10-3
J: TRBJ1-6
CDR3: CAIRRDDNSPLHF

V: TRBV27
J: TRBJ2-3
CDR3: CASNSYIGDTQYF

V: TRBV3-1
J: TRBJ2-5
CDR3: CASSQDWVTSRSTQYF

V: TRBV18
J: TRBJ2-7
CDR3: CASSGRQGRSYEQYF

V: TRBV20-1
J: TRBJ2-3
CDR3: CSARDFRTSERADTQYF

V: TRBV23-1
J: TRBJ2-2
CDR3: CASSQWRVPGELFF

V: TRBV20-1
J: TRBJ2-3
CDR3: CSEIASTTDTQYF

V: TRBV6-5
J: TRBJ2-7
CDR3: CASSSSGRALFEQYF

V: TRBV14
J: TRBJ2-1
CDR3: CASSQWEVNEQFF